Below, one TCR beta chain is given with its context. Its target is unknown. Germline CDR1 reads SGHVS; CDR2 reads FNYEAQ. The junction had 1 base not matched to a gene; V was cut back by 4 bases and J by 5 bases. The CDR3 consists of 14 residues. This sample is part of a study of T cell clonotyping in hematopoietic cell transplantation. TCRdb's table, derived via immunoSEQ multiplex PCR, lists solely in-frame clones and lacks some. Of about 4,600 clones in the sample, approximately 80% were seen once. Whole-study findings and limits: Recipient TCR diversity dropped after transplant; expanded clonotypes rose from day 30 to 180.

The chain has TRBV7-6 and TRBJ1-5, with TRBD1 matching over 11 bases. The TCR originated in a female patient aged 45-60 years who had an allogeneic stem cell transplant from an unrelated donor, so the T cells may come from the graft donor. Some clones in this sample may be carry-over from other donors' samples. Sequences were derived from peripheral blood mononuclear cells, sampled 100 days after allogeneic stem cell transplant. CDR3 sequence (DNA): TGTGCCAGCAGCTGGGGACAGGGGGATCAGCCCCAGCATTTT. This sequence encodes CASSWGQGDQPQHF.